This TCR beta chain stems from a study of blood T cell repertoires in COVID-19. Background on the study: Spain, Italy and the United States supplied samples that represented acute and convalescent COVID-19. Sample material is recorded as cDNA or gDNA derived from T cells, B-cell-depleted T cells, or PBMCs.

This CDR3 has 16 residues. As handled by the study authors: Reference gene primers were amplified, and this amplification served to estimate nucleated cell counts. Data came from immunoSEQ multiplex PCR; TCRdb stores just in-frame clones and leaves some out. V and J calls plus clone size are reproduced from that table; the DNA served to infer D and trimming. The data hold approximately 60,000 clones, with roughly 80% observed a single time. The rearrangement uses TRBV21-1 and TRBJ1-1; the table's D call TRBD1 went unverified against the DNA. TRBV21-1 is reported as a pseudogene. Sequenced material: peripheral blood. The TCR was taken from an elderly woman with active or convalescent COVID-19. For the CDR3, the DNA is TGTGCCAGCAGCAAAAAGGACAGGAGGGCCTCGACTGAAGCTTTCTTT. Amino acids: CASSKKDRRASTEAFF.